This T cell receptor beta chain was observed in a study of control samples from healthy donors and cancer patients. Between the trimmed V and J ends, which lost 5 bases and 7 bases, there was a span of 17 bases. CDR3 length equals 14 residues. Germline V gene sequence: CDR1 MDHEN, CDR2 SYDVKM. Produced via immunoSEQ multiplex PCR; TCRdb's table is partial and in-frame only. The sample lists some 120,000 clones, more than 70% occurring once. The source material was blood. The receptor was derived from a man in his 60s in good health. V and J are TRBV28 and TRBJ1-1; no firm D call. The CDR3: CASSIYGLPDEAFF. The DNA of the CDR3 is TGTGCCAGCAGTATATATGGACTCCCCGATGAAGCTTTCTTT.